Sequencing of this T cell receptor beta chain was carried out in a study of blood T cell repertoires in COVID-19. Study summary: Whether acute or convalescent, the COVID-19 samples came from the United States, Italy and Spain.

Measured with immunoSEQ multiplex PCR; TCRdb has only the in-frame clones, and not every one. The profile shows approximately 28,000 clones, more than 85% of them singletons. The CDR3 runs to 14 residues. The V and J ends lost 2 bases and 3 bases respectively, with 7 bases between them. Germline V gene data show CDR1 as MNHNY and CDR2 as SVGAGI (reference sequence). During active infection, Seattle patients enrolled and were then monitored through disease. Sequencing was done on a sample of peripheral blood. The chain links TRBV6-6 to TRBJ1-4; D gene unclear. The receptor comes from a woman aged 70 to 79 with COVID-19, enrolled during active disease. This CDR3 reads CASSYGQANEKLFF. CDR3 DNA: TGTGCCAGCAGTTACGGGCAGGCTAATGAAAAACTGTTTTTT.